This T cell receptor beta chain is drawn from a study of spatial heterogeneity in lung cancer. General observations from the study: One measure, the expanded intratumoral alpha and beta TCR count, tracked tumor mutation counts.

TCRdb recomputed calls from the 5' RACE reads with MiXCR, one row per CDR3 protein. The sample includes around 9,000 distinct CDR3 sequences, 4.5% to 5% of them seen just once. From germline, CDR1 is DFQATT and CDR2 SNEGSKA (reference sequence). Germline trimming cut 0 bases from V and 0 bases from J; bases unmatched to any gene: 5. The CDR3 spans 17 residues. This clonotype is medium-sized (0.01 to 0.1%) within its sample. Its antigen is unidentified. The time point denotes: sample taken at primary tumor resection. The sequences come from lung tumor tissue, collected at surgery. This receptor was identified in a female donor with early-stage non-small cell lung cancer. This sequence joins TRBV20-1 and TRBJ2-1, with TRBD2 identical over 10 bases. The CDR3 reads CSARDRTSGSSYNEQFF. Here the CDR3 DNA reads TGCAGTGCTAGAGATCGGACTAGCGGCAGCTCCTACAATGAGCAGTTCTTC.